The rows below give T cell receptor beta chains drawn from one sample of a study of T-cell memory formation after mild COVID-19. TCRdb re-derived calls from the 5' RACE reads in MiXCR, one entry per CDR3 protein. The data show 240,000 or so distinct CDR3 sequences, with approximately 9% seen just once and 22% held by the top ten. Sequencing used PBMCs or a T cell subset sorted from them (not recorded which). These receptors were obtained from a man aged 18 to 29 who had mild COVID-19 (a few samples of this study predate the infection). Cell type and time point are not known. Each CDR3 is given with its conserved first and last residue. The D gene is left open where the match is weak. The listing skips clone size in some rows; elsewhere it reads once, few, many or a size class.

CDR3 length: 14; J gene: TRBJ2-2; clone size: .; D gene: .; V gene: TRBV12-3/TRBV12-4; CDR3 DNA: TGTGCCAGCAGCCGGGATGTCACCGGGGGGGAGCTGTTTTTT; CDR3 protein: CASSRDVTGGELFF
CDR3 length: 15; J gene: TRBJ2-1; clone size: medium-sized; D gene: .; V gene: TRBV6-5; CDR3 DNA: TGTGCCAGCAGTTACGGGAGGGGGTCCTACAATGAGCAGTTCTTC; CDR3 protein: CASSYGRGSYNEQFF
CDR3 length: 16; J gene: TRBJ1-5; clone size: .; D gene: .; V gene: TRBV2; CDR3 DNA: TGTGCCAGCAGACGGGGCGCGGGGTATAGCAATCAGCCCCAGCATTTT; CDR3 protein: CASRRGAGYSNQPQHF
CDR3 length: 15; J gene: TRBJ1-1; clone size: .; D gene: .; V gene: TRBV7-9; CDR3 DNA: TGTGCCAGCAGCTCTAGTAGCCCAGGGGTCACTGAAGCTTTCTTT; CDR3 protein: CASSSSSPGVTEAFF
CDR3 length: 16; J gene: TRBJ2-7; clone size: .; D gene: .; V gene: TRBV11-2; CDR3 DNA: TGTGCCAGCAGCTTAGAGGGCAGGCGTCCCTCCTACGAGCAGTACTTC; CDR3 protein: CASSLEGRRPSYEQYF
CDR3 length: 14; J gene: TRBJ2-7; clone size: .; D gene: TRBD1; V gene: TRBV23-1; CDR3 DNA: TGCGCCAGCAGTCAATCCACAGGGGGCTCCGAGCAGTACTTC; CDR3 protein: CASSQSTGGSEQYF
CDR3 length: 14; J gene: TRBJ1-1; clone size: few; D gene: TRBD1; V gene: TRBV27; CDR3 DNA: TGTGCCAGCAGGCCAGGACAGGGGGCTACTGAAGCTTTCTTT; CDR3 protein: CASRPGQGATEAFF
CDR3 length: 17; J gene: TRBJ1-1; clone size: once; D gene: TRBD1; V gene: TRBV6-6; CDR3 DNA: TGTGCCAGCAGAGATCTAGGACAGGGGGTGATTAACACTGAAGCTTTCTTT; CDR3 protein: CASRDLGQGVINTEAFF
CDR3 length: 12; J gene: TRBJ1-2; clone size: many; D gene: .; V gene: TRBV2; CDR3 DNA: TGTGCCAGCGAGGGGAATAACTATGGCTACACCTTC; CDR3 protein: CASEGNNYGYTF
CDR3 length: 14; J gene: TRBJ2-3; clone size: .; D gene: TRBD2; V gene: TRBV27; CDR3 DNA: TGTGCCAGCAGTCGAAGCGGGGGGAGGGGTACGCAGTATTTT; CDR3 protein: CASSRSGGRGTQYF